This TCR beta chain is drawn from a study of shared clonotypes between healthy human individuals. Trimming shortened V by 6 bases and J by 1 base, and 9 bases separated the two germline ends. The germline V gene encodes CDR1 SNHLY and CDR2 FYNNEI. The length of the CDR3 is 13 residues. Assay used: immunoSEQ multiplex PCR; TCRdb lists only in-frame clones, some missing. The repertoire includes about 460,000 clones, approximately 77% of them detected once, and around 11% sits in the top ten. Sequenced input: PBMCs. The rearrangement uses TRBV2 and TRBJ2-5; possibly TRBD2 for D (6 bases). This sequence originates from a woman in her forties in good health. Some clones in this sample may be carry-over from other donors' samples. The DNA for the CDR3 is TGTGCCAGCAGCGGGAGATCCCAAGAGACCCAGTACTTC. This translates into CASSGRSQETQYF.